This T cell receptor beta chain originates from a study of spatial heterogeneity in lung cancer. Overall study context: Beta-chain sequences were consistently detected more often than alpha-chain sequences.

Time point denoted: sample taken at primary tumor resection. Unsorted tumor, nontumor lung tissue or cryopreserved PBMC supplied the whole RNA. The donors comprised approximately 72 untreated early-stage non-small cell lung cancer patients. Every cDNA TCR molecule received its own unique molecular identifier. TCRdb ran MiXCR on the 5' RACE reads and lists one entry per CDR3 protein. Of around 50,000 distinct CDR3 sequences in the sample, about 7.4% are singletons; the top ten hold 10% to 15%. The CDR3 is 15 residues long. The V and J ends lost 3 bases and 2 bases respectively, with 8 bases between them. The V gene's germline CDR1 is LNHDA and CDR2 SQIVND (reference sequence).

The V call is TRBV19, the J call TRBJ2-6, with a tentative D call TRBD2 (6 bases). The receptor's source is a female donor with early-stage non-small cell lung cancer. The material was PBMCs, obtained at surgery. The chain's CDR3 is CASSMGGTGANVLTF. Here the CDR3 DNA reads TGTGCCAGTAGTATGGGGGGAACTGGGGCCAACGTCCTGACTTTC.